Listed below are T cell receptor beta chains from one sample, sequenced in a study of naive CD8 T cells in extremely preterm neonates. This table comes from immunoSEQ multiplex PCR, and its TCRdb copy is limited to in-frame clones, with some not included. Of around 23,000 clones in the sample, about 87% are singletons; the top ten hold approximately 0.92%. Sequencing was carried out using naive CD8+ T cells from cord blood. The receptors were gathered from a boy who was born preterm. Both conserved end residues are part of each CDR3. D genes are given only for firm matches. Clone size is shown for a subset of rows, as once, few, many or a class of expanded clone.

size	J	V	D	CDR3	DNA
NA	TRBJ2-2	TRBV12-2	NA	CASRLAGQGAGELFF	TGTGCAAGTCGCTTAGCAGGACAGGGGGCCGGGGAGCTGTTTTTT
NA	TRBJ1-2	TRBV19	NA	CASRGVYRETYGYTF	TGTGCCAGTAGAGGGGTCTACAGGGAGACCTATGGCTACACCTTC
NA	TRBJ2-7	TRBV4-1	TRBD1	CASSQEDRSSYEQYF	TGCGCCAGCAGCCAAGAGGACAGGAGCTCCTACGAGCAGTACTTC
NA	TRBJ1-3	TRBV14	NA	CASSQDNGNTIYF	TGTGCCAGCAGCCAAGATAACGGAAACACCATATATTTT
few	TRBJ1-6	TRBV27	TRBD1	CASSDRGRSPLHF	TGTGCCAGCAGTGACAGGGGGCGCTCACCCCTCCACTTT
NA	TRBJ1-6	TRBV7-9	TRBD1	CASSSSRGRSPLHF	TGTGCCAGCAGCTCAAGCAGGGGGCGGTCACCCCTCCACTTT
NA	TRBJ2-5	TRBV9	TRBD2	CASSVVAGYQETQYF	TGTGCCAGCAGCGTAGTAGCGGGGTACCAAGAGACCCAGTACTTC
NA	TRBJ2-3	TRBV9	TRBD2	CASSVLGLAGGPRTDTQYF	TGTGCCAGCAGCGTGTTGGGACTAGCGGGGGGGCCTCGCACAGATACGCAGTATTTT
NA	TRBJ2-7	TRBV4-1	NA	CASSQDTYEQYF	TGCGCCAGCAGCCAAGACACCTACGAGCAGTACTTC
once	TRBJ2-1	TRBV6-5	NA	CASSYSTKYNEQFF	TGTGCCAGCAGTTACTCGACAAAATACAATGAGCAGTTCTTC
few	TRBJ1-2	TRBV19	NA	CASSDNYGYTF	TGTGCCAGTAGTGACAACTATGGCTACACCTTC
NA	TRBJ1-1	TRBV5-8	NA	CASSFRPNTEAFF	TGTGCCAGCAGCTTTCGGCCCAACACTGAAGCTTTCTTT
NA	TRBJ2-7	TRBV27	NA	CASSLYNSYEQYF	TGTGCCAGCAGTTTATACAACTCCTACGAGCAGTACTTC
NA	TRBJ2-7	TRBV30	NA	CAWSVSYEQYF	TGTGCCTGGAGTGTAAGCTACGAGCAGTACTTC
NA	TRBJ2-7	TRBV9	TRBD2	CASSVVAGGYEQYF	TGTGCCAGCAGCGTAGTGGCGGGGGGGTACGAGCAGTACTTC
NA	TRBJ2-1	TRBV6-5	NA	CASSYRTSYNEQFF	TGTGCCAGCAGTTACAGGACAAGCTACAATGAGCAGTTCTTC
NA	TRBJ2-3	TRBV18	NA	CASSPGPDTQYF	TGTGCCAGCTCACCTGGGCCCGATACGCAGTATTTT
NA	TRBJ2-7	TRBV7-6	TRBD2	CASSLGASGDEQYF	TGTGCCAGCAGCTTAGGGGCTAGCGGGGACGAGCAGTACTTC
few	TRBJ2-3	TRBV4-2	TRBD1	CASSQVAGGADTQYF	TGTGCCAGCAGCCAAGTTGCAGGGGGCGCAGATACGCAGTATTTT
NA	TRBJ2-1	TRBV5-1	TRBD2	CASSPISSGGINEQFF	TGCGCCAGCAGCCCGATATCTAGCGGGGGGATCAATGAGCAGTTCTTC
NA	TRBJ2-7	TRBV29-1	NA	CSVEGFYEQYF	TGCAGCGTTGAGGGTTTTTACGAGCAGTACTTC
NA	TRBJ2-1	TRBV27	TRBD2	CASSLYGGAVDEQFF	TGTGCCAGCAGTTTATACGGGGGGGCCGTGGATGAGCAGTTCTTC
NA	TRBJ1-3	TRBV14	NA	CASSQDSSGNTIYF	TGTGCCAGCAGCCAAGACAGCTCTGGAAACACCATATATTTT
NA	TRBJ2-1	TRBV11-3	TRBD2	CASSPTSGGVNEQFF	TGTGCCAGCAGCCCGACTAGCGGGGGGGTTAATGAGCAGTTCTTC
NA	TRBJ2-5	TRBV10-2	TRBD2	CASRLAGGQETQYF	TGCGCCAGCAGACTAGCGGGGGGGCAAGAGACCCAGTACTTC
NA	TRBJ1-6	TRBV5-1	TRBD1	CASSPGQGNSPLHF	TGCGCCAGCAGCCCCGGACAGGGAAATTCACCCCTCCACTTT
once	TRBJ1-4	TRBV23-1	TRBD1	CASSPGQGATNEKLFF	TGCGCCAGCAGTCCAGGACAGGGGGCTACTAATGAAAAACTGTTTTTT
NA	TRBJ1-1	TRBV6-5	NA	CASSRQGTEAFF	TGTGCCAGCAGTCGCCAGGGCACTGAAGCTTTCTTT
NA	TRBJ1-2	TRBV11-2	TRBD1	CASSYTGQGYGYTF	TGTGCCAGCAGCTATACCGGACAGGGGTATGGCTACACCTTC
NA	TRBJ1-3	TRBV4-1	NA	CASSQDRGSGNTIYF	TGCGCCAGCAGCCAAGACAGGGGCTCTGGAAACACCATATATTTT
NA	TRBJ1-2	TRBV27	NA	CASSLSTNYGYTF	TGTGCCAGCAGTTTATCCACTAACTATGGCTACACCTTC
NA	TRBJ2-7	TRBV21-1	NA	CASSKGREQYF	TGTGCCAGCAGCAAAGGGCGCGAGCAGTACTTC
NA	TRBJ1-2	TRBV4-2	NA	CASSRDNYGYTF	TGTGCCAGCAGCCGGGACAACTATGGCTACACCTTC
NA	TRBJ2-7	TRBV28	NA	CASSLVGGRYEQYF	TGTGCCAGCAGTTTAGTTGGGGGTAGGTACGAGCAGTACTTC
few	TRBJ1-1	TRBV7-9	NA	CASSLMNTEAFF	TGTGCCAGCAGCTTAATGAACACTGAAGCTTTCTTT
NA	TRBJ2-5	TRBV11-2	NA	CASSLDVQETQYF	TGTGCCAGCAGCTTAGACGTCCAAGAGACCCAGTACTTC